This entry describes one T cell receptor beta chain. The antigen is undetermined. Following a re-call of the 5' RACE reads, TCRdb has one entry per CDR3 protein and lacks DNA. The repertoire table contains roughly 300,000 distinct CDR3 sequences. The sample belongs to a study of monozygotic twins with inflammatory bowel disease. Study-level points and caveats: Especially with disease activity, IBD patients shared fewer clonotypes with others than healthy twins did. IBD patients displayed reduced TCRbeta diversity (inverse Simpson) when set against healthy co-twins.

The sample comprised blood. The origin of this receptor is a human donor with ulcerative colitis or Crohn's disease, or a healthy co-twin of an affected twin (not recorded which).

The CDR3 is CASSLDLIYEQYF. The chain employs TRBV7-9 and TRBJ2-7. There are 13 residues in the CDR3. Per the germline V gene, CDR1 is SEHNR and CDR2 is FQNEAQ (reference sequence).